This TCR beta chain was sequenced during a study of T cells expressing NK-cell markers. About the research overall: Source material for TCR beta repertoires consisted of sorted CD3+CD56+NKG2C+, CD3+CD56+NKG2C- and CD3+CD56-NKG2C+ T cells. Most of the eight sequenced donors were HCMV-seropositive; one was seronegative. Study observations and caveats: The CD3+CD56-NKG2C+ fraction of several donors was likewise dominated by these clonotypes.

TCRdb reprocessed the 5' RACE reads; each CDR3 protein has one entry and no DNA is given. Its table lists approximately 150,000 distinct CDR3 sequences. The CDR3 runs to 16 residues. CDR1 SQVTM and CDR2 ANQGSEA come from the germline V gene. Notes on this clonotype: Its antigen remains unknown.

The sequence was obtained from a man aged 18 to 29 in good health. The chain employs TRBV29-1 and TRBJ1-6; the D gene TCRdb calls, TRBD1, cannot be checked with no DNA. The sequencing sample was made of blood T cells: a sorted CD56 or NKG2C T cell subset, CD4+ or CD8+ T cells, or bulk PBMC T cells (not recorded which). The CDR3 is CSVEDVLGIPNSPLHF.